The rows below give T cell receptor beta chains drawn from one sample of a study of regulatory dendritic cells for organ transplantation. Repertoires were generated with immunoSEQ multiplex PCR, while TCRdb's copy carries only in-frame clones and drops some. The sample holds approximately 18,000 clones, under 80% seen once. For these receptors, no antigen is known. The sequencing input was memory CD4+ T cells from blood cultured with regulatory dendritic cells. The receptors were sampled from a human donor in good health. Each CDR3 is given with its conserved first and last residue. D genes are given only for firm matches. Not every row has a clone size; where given, it reads once, few, many or a size class.

TRBJ1-2 | . | . | TRBV6-1 | TGTGCCAGCAGTGAAGGGGCTAACCTCCCCCCATATGGCTACACCTTC | CASSEGANLPPYGYTF
TRBJ2-3 | TRBD2 | . | TRBV6-1 | TGTGCCAGCAGTGATCGAGTACTAGCGGGGGAGGCAGATACGCAGTATTTT | CASSDRVLAGEADTQYF
TRBJ2-3 | . | . | TRBV7-2 | TGTGCCAGCAGCTCCTACGCGGGCCTGACAGATACGCAGTATTTT | CASSSYAGLTDTQYF
TRBJ1-5 | . | . | TRBV2 | TGTGCCAGCAGTGCGGAGGCGCAGCCCCAGCATTTT | CASSAEAQPQHF
TRBJ1-2 | TRBD1 | . | TRBV11-2 | TGTGCCAGCAGTGTTATCGGGACAGGGGCTAACTATGGCTACACCTTC | CASSVIGTGANYGYTF
TRBJ2-1 | . | . | TRBV30 | TGTGCCTGGAGCCCTAGGGGGCGGGAGACTAATGAGCAGTTCTTC | CAWSPRGRETNEQFF
TRBJ1-2 | . | once | TRBV27 | TGTGCCAGCAGCCCCACGAGGGTCTATGGCTACACCTTC | CASSPTRVYGYTF
TRBJ1-1 | . | . | TRBV5-5 | TGTGCCAGCAGCTTTTTGGCTGGAAGTGAAGCTTTCTTT | CASSFLAGSEAFF
TRBJ2-5 | . | . | TRBV7-2 | TGTGCCAGCAGCTCGTTAAGAGAGACCCAGTACTTC | CASSSLRETQYF
TRBJ2-3 | . | . | TRBV5-4 | TGTGCCAGCAGCTTGATAAGCTTATATTTCACAGATACGCAGTATTTT | CASSLISLYFTDTQYF
TRBJ2-3 | . | . | TRBV18 | TGTGCCAGCTCACCACGGACACCGGCAGATACGCAGTATTTT | CASSPRTPADTQYF
TRBJ2-3 | . | . | TRBV7-2 | TGTGCCAGCAGCTTAGACGGGCCAGATACGCAGTATTTT | CASSLDGPDTQYF
TRBJ2-3 | TRBD2 | . | TRBV6-5 | TGTGCCAGCAAAGTGGCTAGCGGGACAGATACGCAGTATTTT | CASKVASGTDTQYF
TRBJ2-4 | . | once | TRBV28 | TGTGCCAGCAGTTGTACCGTAACAGGGTGCAAAAACATTCAGTACTTC | CASSCTVTGCKNIQYF
TRBJ2-5 | . | . | TRBV25-1 | TGTGCCAGCAGTGAATTTGGGGAAGAGACCCAGTACTTC | CASSEFGEETQYF
TRBJ2-7 | TRBD2 | . | TRBV5-4 | TGTGCCAGCAGCTTGAGGACTAGACCCGCTTTTGAGCAGTACTTC | CASSLRTRPAFEQYF
TRBJ1-1 | . | . | TRBV6-5 | TGTGCCAGCAGTTACATGCGACAGAGGGCCACTGAAGCTTTCTTT | CASSYMRQRATEAFF
TRBJ2-3 | . | . | TRBV10-1 | TGCGCCAGCAGTGAGTCGTCAGGGGGCACAGATACGCAGTATTTT | CASSESSGGTDTQYF
TRBJ2-3 | . | once | TRBV15 | TGTGCCACCAGCAGAGATCCTGCGAGCACAGATACGCAGTATTTT | CATSRDPASTDTQYF
TRBJ2-1 | . | once | TRBV7-3 | TGTGCCAGCAGCTTAAGGGGCTACAATGAGCAGTTCTTC | CASSLRGYNEQFF
TRBJ1-5 | . | . | TRBV30 | TGTGCCTGGGGCCCTCAGACCCGAAGCAATCAGCCCCAGCATTTT | CAWGPQTRSNQPQHF
TRBJ2-2 | . | . | TRBV6-5 | TGTGCCAGCAGTGACACGGACACCGGGGAGCTGTTTTTT | CASSDTDTGELFF
TRBJ1-2 | . | . | TRBV19 | TGTGCCAGTAGTATAGGGGCCCTTACAGGCTTCTATGGCTACACCTTC | CASSIGALTGFYGYTF
TRBJ1-5 | TRBD1 | few | TRBV27 | TGTGCCAGCAGCAGGTGGGGACAGGCTACCGCGCCCCAGCATTTT | CASSRWGQATAPQHF
TRBJ2-2 | . | . | TRBV18 | TGTGCCAGCTCCCGATCGATCCTCGGAGGGGGACTCGCCGGGGAGCTGTTTTTT | CASSRSILGGGLAGELFF
TRBJ1-4 | . | . | TRBV19 | TGTGCCAGTAGTCCGGGGGCTATTAATGAAAAACTGTTTTTT | CASSPGAINEKLFF
TRBJ2-2 | TRBD2 | . | TRBV6-4 | TGTGCCAGCAGTGAGGGACTAGACACCGGGGAGCTGTTTTTT | CASSEGLDTGELFF